This TCR beta chain was sequenced during a study of CD8 T cells in ankylosing spondylitis. Points from the study as a whole: Significant enrichment of disease-linked clones was reportedly seen in matched ankylosing spondylitis synovial fluid. Peripheral blood held disease-linked clones only at relatively low frequency, and these were CD8+. What appeared characteristic of ankylosing spondylitis blood was a TCR beta motif of seven to nine highly homologous variants.

This clonotype has at least ten counts. Its antigen is unknown. TCRdb re-called the 5' RACE reads with MiXCR, one entry per CDR3 protein. The sample consists of around 75,000 distinct CDR3 sequences, over 4% of them appearing once. Trimming cost V 2 bases and J 2 bases; bases outside gene matches: 7. The CDR3 extends over 17 amino acids. The germline V gene has CDR1 KGHDR and CDR2 SFDVKD. Source material: blood, either unsorted or a sorted T cell fraction (not recorded which). The chain has TRBV24-1 and TRBJ2-1; 8 bases are shared with TRBD2. The source is a male donor with ankylosing spondylitis or in good health (not recorded which). The CDR3 region is CATSDSGGETTYNEQFF. CDR3 DNA sequence: TGTGCCACCAGTGATTCCGGGGGGGAAACAACCTACAATGAGCAGTTCTTC.